The 3 T cell receptor beta chains below all came from one sample that was sequenced in a study of cytomegalovirus exposure and HLA in healthy donors. A multiplex PCR was run with 60 Vbeta primers and 13 Jbeta primers. Profiling relied on immunoSEQ multiplex PCR, and the TCRdb table lists in-frame clones only, not all of them. The table lists more than 75,000 clones, 75% to 85% of them singletons. Input material: PBMCs. The receptor source for this set is a middle-aged woman in good health and CMV-seronegative.

This chain joins TRBV7-3 and TRBJ1-1, with D hard to call. This CDR3 contains 13 residues. Trimming pared 4 bases from V and 1 base from J, leaving 7 bases between. Germline values: CDR1 SGHTA, CDR2 FQGTGA. CDR3 protein: CASSSNKNTEAFF. The CDR3 coding sequence is TGTGCCAGCAGCTCCAACAAGAACACTGAAGCTTTCTTT.

The genes are TRBV5-6 and TRBJ2-1; 9 bases line up with TRBD1. The CDR3 contains 14 residues. V trimming: 3 bases; J trimming: 7 bases; junction bases outside the gene matches: 5. The germline CDR1 and CDR2 sequences are SGHDT and YYEEEE. The CDR3 bases are TGTGCCAGCAGCTGGAGGGACAGGGAAAATGAGCAGTTCTTC. It encodes CASSWRDRENEQFF.

The chain links TRBV5-5 to TRBJ1-5; D not certain. Between the trimmed V and J ends, which lost 5 bases and 5 bases, there was a span of 11 bases. Germline V gene data show CDR1 as SGHKS and CDR2 as YYEKEE (reference sequence). The CDR3 is 13 residues long. The chain's CDR3 is CASRADLYQPQHF. The CDR3 DNA reads TGTGCCAGCAGAGCGGACCTTTATCAGCCCCAGCATTTT.